This T cell receptor (beta chain) was found in a study of T cell changes during pregnancy in multiple sclerosis. Germline V CDR1 and CDR2: SGHVS, FNYEAQ. V lost 4 bases, J lost 0 bases, and 18 bases lay in between. CDR3 length: 17 residues. TCRdb keeps only in-frame clones here, not all; method: immunoSEQ multiplex PCR. The table has around 96,000 clones, 94% seen once. The material sequenced was peripheral blood, taken after pregnancy. The chain joins TRBV7-6 to TRBJ2-5; TRBD2 might be the D (6 bases). This receptor was taken from a female donor in good health, enrolled as a control in a pregnancy study. This CDR3 reads CASSSMTSAGYQETQYF. In DNA, the CDR3 is TGTGCCAGCAGCTCCATGACCTCCGCGGGGTACCAAGAGACCCAGTACTTC.